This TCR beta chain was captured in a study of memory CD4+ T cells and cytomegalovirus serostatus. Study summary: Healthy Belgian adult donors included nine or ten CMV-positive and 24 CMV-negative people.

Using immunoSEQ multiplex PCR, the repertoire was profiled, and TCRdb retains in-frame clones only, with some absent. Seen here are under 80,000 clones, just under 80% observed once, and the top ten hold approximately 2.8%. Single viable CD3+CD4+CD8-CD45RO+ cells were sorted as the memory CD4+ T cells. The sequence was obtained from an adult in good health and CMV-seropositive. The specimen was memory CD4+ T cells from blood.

The CDR3 sequence: CASSSQSGGFDTEAFF. CDR3 nucleotide sequence: TGCGCCAGCAGCTCACAGTCAGGCGGGTTCGACACTGAAGCTTTCTTT. The chain has TRBV5-1 and TRBJ1-1; D gene unclear. V was clipped by 3 bases and J by 3 bases, with 18 bases between them. Germline CDR1 reads SGHRS; CDR2 reads YFSETQ. The CDR3 sequence is 16 residues long. Combining the CDR3 with reference TRBV5-1 and TRBJ1-1 gives the whole variable domain KAGVTQTPRYLIKTRGQQVTLSCSPISGHRSVSWYQQTPGQGLQFLFEYFSETQRNKGNFPGRFSGRQFSNSRSEMNVSTLELGDSALYLCASSSQSGGFDTEAFFGQGTRLTVV.